This T cell receptor (beta chain) is from a study of blood T cell repertoires in COVID-19. Looking at the study overall: COVID-19 samples collected from the United States, Italy and Spain covered acute and convalescent phases. The cDNA or gDNA used as material had been derived from T cells, B-cell-depleted T cells, or PBMCs.

The CDR3 extends over 12 amino acids. The V and J ends lost 11 bases and 5 bases respectively, with 15 bases between them. CDR1 MDHEN and CDR2 SYDVKM come from the germline V gene. In the authors' workflow: For nucleated cells, counts were estimated from reference gene primer amplification. Generated by immunoSEQ multiplex PCR, the TCRdb table keeps only in-frame clones and is missing some. V and J calls plus clone size are reproduced from that table; the DNA served to infer D and trimming. Of fewer than 400,000 clones in the sample, about 83% were seen once. Sequencing was carried out using peripheral blood. The chain joins TRBV28 to TRBJ1-2; perhaps TRBD1 as D (5 bases). This sequence originates from a man under 40 with active or convalescent COVID-19. This chain's CDR3 is CARVDGTYGYTF. For the CDR3, the DNA is TGTGCCCGGGTAGACGGGACTTATGGCTACACCTTC.